The 32 T cell receptor beta chains below were found in one sample sequenced in a study of technical replicates of blood from a few donors. The data were produced by immunoSEQ multiplex PCR, yet TCRdb's version contains in-frame clones alone and is incomplete. The data show 50,000 to 70,000 clones, 85% to 90% seen once. The sequenced material came from PBMCs. The receptors come from a human donor in good health. Some clones in this sample may be carry-over from other donors' samples.

This rearrangement joins TRBV5-4 to TRBJ2-5; 11 bases match TRBD1. This CDR3 comprises 15 residues. Germline CDR1 and CDR2: SGHNT and YYREEE (reference sequence). Trimming cost V 4 bases and J 9 bases; bases outside gene matches: 11. This CDR3 reads CASSRGTGGPRAQYF. The DNA of the CDR3 is TGTGCCAGCAGCAGAGGGACAGGGGGACCCCGGGCCCAGTACTTC.

V gene TRBV2 combines with J gene TRBJ2-3; 10 nucleotides align to TRBD2. J gave up 3 bases and V 9 bases, and 6 bases lay outside the gene matches. The CDR3 is made up of 14 amino acids. Germline-derived CDR1 and CDR2 are SNHLY and FYNNEI. CDR3 in DNA: TGTGCCAGTGGCCTAGCGGGGGTAACAGATACGCAGTATTTT. This gives the protein CASGLAGVTDTQYF.

The chain combines TRBV5-5 with TRBJ2-7; D is perhaps TRBD2 (7 bases). The CDR3 sequence is 14 residues long. The V end was cut by 0 bases, the J end by 4 bases, with 11 bases between. CDR1 and CDR2 from the germline V gene are SGHKS and YYEKEE (reference sequence). The chain's CDR3 is CASSLARGRYEQYF. CDR3 bases: TGTGCCAGCAGCTTGGCGCGGGGGCGGTACGAGCAGTACTTC.

The chain is built from TRBV7-9 and TRBJ2-2; unclear D gene. Trimming took off 5 bases at V and 7 bases at J, with 17 bases between the two ends. The CDR3 extends over 15 amino acids. Germline V CDR1 and CDR2: SEHNR, FQNEAQ (reference sequence). The CDR3 reads CASSGTNYPNGELFF. CDR3 DNA: TGTGCCAGCAGCGGAACTAACTATCCTAACGGGGAGCTGTTTTTT.

This clone was found once. V usage is TRBV7-9 and J usage is TRBJ2-7, with D perhaps TRBD1 (6 bases). This CDR3 has 13 amino acids. Germline values: CDR1 SEHNR, CDR2 FQNEAQ (reference sequence). Trimming removed 4 bases at V and 7 bases at J, with 14 bases between. The CDR3 region has the DNA TGTGCCAGCAGCTCGAACGACAGGTGGGAGCAGTACTTC. Protein product: CASSSNDRWEQYF.

The chain links TRBV18 to TRBJ2-7; D gene uncertain. The CDR3 covers 13 residues. CDR1 and CDR2 (germline): KGHSH, LQKENI. Trimming removed 0 bases at V and 7 bases at J, with 10 bases between. The CDR3: CASSPPNSWEQYF. As DNA, the CDR3 is TGTGCCAGCTCACCACCGAACAGCTGGGAGCAGTACTTC.

The DNA of the CDR3 is TGTGCCAGCAGCTTCTGGCTAGCGGGAGGGTACCAAGAGACCCAGTACTTC. Translated, it gives CASSFWLAGGYQETQYF. This chain connects TRBV7-2 to TRBJ2-5; 12 bases are a match to TRBD2. Germline CDR1 reads SGHTA; CDR2 reads FQGNSA. V lost 3 bases, J lost 0 bases, and 5 bases stayed unmatched. The CDR3 loop spans 17 amino acids.

The gene calls are TRBV7-2 and TRBJ2-7, with D tentatively TRBD1 (6 bases). The germline CDR1 and CDR2 sequences are SGHTA and FQGNSA. The CDR3 contains 15 residues. V lost 0 bases and J 3 bases, leaving 12 bases between the germline ends. CDR3 protein: CASSLAGQGNYEQYF. The CDR3 region has the DNA TGTGCCAGCAGCTTAGCGGGGCAGGGGAACTACGAGCAGTACTTC.

The gene calls are TRBV30 and TRBJ2-7, with a possible D match to TRBD2 (5 bases). Trimming removed 4 bases at V and 6 bases at J, with 13 bases between. CDR3 length: 12 amino acids. Germline V gives CDR1 GTSNPN, CDR2 SVGIG (reference sequence). The CDR3 region has the DNA TGTGCCTGGACCATCAAGGGAGCCGAGCAGTACTTC. Amino acids: CAWTIKGAEQYF.

This chain joins TRBV5-1 and TRBJ2-3, with TRBD2 identical over 9 bases. The CDR3 covers 20 residues. Germline V gene data show CDR1 as SGHRS and CDR2 as YFSETQ. V dropped 2 bases and J dropped 7; count of bases not matched to a gene: 23. CDR3 coding DNA: TGCGCCAGCAGCTTAAGGACGGGACAGTTCGGCGGGGGGGAGGGAAATACGCAGTATTTT. Residues: CASSLRTGQFGGGEGNTQYF. Full variable domain (outside the CDR3, taken from reference TRBV5-1 and TRBJ2-3): KAGVTQTPRYLIKTRGQQVTLSCSPISGHRSVSWYQQTPGQGLQFLFEYFSETQRNKGNFPGRFSGRQFSNSRSEMNVSTLELGDSALYLCASSLRTGQFGGGEGNTQYFGPGTRLTVL.

The chain is built from TRBV1 and TRBJ1-2. TRBV1 is marked as a pseudogene. CDR3 size: 13 residues. The chain's CDR3 is CTSSQRDNYGYTF. The CDR3 nucleotides read TGCACCAGCAGCCAGAGGGATAACTATGGCTACACCTTC.

The chain carries TRBV10-1 and TRBJ2-3, with TRBD2 matching 10 bases. V shed 4 bases and J 4 bases; nucleotides not matched to a gene: 14. Germline V gene sequence: CDR1 WNHNN, CDR2 SYGVQD (reference sequence). This CDR3 spans 18 amino acids. The DNA of the CDR3 is TGCGCCAGCAGTGTGTCTAGCGGGGGCCCCCTCCAGTCAGATACGCAGTATTTT. It translates to CASSVSSGGPLQSDTQYF.

The rearrangement links TRBV5-6 to TRBJ2-5; a weak D match, TRBD2 (6 bases). Trimming removed 7 bases from V and 2 bases from J, with 18 bases in between. The CDR3 contains 15 residues. Looked up from germline, CDR1 is SGHDT and CDR2 is YYEEEE. In DNA form, the CDR3 reads TGTGCCAGCGCAAACCTAGCGCTAAAACAAGAGACCCAGTACTTC. Translating gives CASANLALKQETQYF.

The chain has TRBV18 and TRBJ1-2; 9 bases fit TRBD1. Looked up from germline, CDR1 is KGHSH and CDR2 is LQKENI. V gave up 0 bases and J gave up 8 bases; unmatched junction bases: 10. The length of the CDR3 is 16 residues. The CDR3 region has the DNA TGTGCCAGCTCACCACCTTCGGACAGGGGTTTGGAGGGCTACACCTTC. Its translation is CASSPPSDRGLEGYTF.

This chain uses TRBV4-3 with TRBJ2-7; 11 bases agree with TRBD2. The CDR3 loop spans 15 amino acids. Germline V gives CDR1 LGHNA, CDR2 YSLEER. After removal of 4 bases from V and 0 bases from J, the junction contained 2 bases not matched to a gene. The CDR3 nucleotides read TGCGCCAGCAGCCTCGGGACTAGCGGCTCCTACGAGCAGTACTTC. It translates to CASSLGTSGSYEQYF.

The gene calls are TRBV5-1 and TRBJ2-7; possibly TRBD2 for D (6 bases). V gave up 0 bases and J gave up 4 bases, with 11 bases separating them. The CDR3 consists of 14 residues. Germline loops: CDR1 SGHRS, CDR2 YFSETQ. The CDR3, as DNA: TGCGCCAGCAGCTTGGGTTCGGGAGCATACGAGCAGTACTTC. Translated: CASSLGSGAYEQYF.

The table lists this clone with a count of one. The V call is TRBV7-8, the J call TRBJ1-2, with 8 bases fitting TRBD1. Trimming removed 5 bases from V and 4 bases from J; junction bases left unmatched: 12. This CDR3 comprises 16 residues. Germline V lookup: CDR1 SGHVS, CDR2 FQNEAQ. The CDR3 nucleotides are TGTGCCAGCAGCCCAAACCCGGCACAGGGGGTCTATGGCTACACCTTC. Protein product: CASSPNPAQGVYGYTF.

This chain links TRBV7-2 with TRBJ2-1; TRBD2 aligns across 8 bases. The CDR3 contains 15 residues. Losses at the gene ends were 5 bases for V and 0 bases for J; bases not matched to a gene: 3. The germline V gene encodes CDR1 SGHTA and CDR2 FQGNSA. The chain's CDR3 is CASSPSGPSYNEQFF. DNA of the CDR3: TGTGCCAGCAGCCCTAGCGGGCCCTCCTACAATGAGCAGTTCTTC.

The chain couples TRBV14 to TRBJ2-1; D is undetermined. This CDR3 contains 13 residues. Looked up from germline, CDR1 is SGHDN and CDR2 is FVKESK. Trimming removed 2 bases from V and 9 bases from J, with 11 bases in between. In nucleotides, the CDR3 is TGTGCCAGCAGCCAAACTCTTAGAAGTGAGCAGTTCTTC. It codes for CASSQTLRSEQFF.

This chain uses TRBV9 with TRBJ2-1; weak D call: TRBD1 (5 bases). The CDR3 sequence is 16 residues long. The ends were cut back, 0 bases at V and 5 bases at J, with 15 bases in the middle. Germline V lookup: CDR1 SGDLS, CDR2 YYNGEE. In DNA, the CDR3 is TGTGCCAGCAGCGTAGCTATAGGGGCGTCGAACAATGAGCAGTTCTTC. It yields the protein CASSVAIGASNNEQFF. The whole variable domain, remainder taken from reference TRBV9 and TRBJ2-1, is DSGVTQTPKHLITATGQRVTLRCSPRSGDLSVYWYQQSLDQGLQFLIQYYNGEERAKGNILERFSAQQFPDLHSELNLSSLELGDSALYFCASSVAIGASNNEQFFGPGTRLTVL.

The genes are TRBV5-4 and TRBJ2-2, with D perhaps TRBD2 (6 bases). Germline V gene sequence: CDR1 SGHNT, CDR2 YYREEE (reference sequence). The CDR3 has 15 residues. V was clipped by 4 bases and J by 4 bases, with 14 bases between them. This chain's CDR3 is CASSETAGGTGELFF. The CDR3 DNA reads as TGTGCCAGCAGCGAGACAGCCGGGGGCACCGGGGAGCTGTTTTTT.

This clone was seen just once. V usage is TRBV5-1 and J usage is TRBJ1-1; D might be TRBD1 (5 bases). The germline gives CDR1 SGHRS, CDR2 YFSETQ. Trimming stripped 1 base from V and 5 bases from J, with 12 bases between. The CDR3 extends over 14 amino acids. The CDR3 region has the DNA TGCGCCAGCAGCTTGCAAGGCAGGGAAACTGAAGCTTTCTTT. Protein: CASSLQGRETEAFF.

The chain employs TRBV5-6 and TRBJ2-2, with TRBD2 matching over 9 bases. The CDR3 sequence is 18 residues long. V shed 5 bases, J shed 3 bases, and the junction held 14 bases outside the gene matches. Germline CDR1 and CDR2: SGHDT and YYEEEE. The DNA for the CDR3 is TGTGCCAGCAGTCGAAAACTAGCGGGCCTAGGGTACACCGGGGAGCTGTTTTTT. It codes for CASSRKLAGLGYTGELFF.

This clone was recorded a few times. The chain employs TRBV5-1 and TRBJ1-3; D gene ambiguous. Trimming cost V 4 bases and J 3 bases, with 8 bases left between them. Germline V lookup: CDR1 SGHRS, CDR2 YFSETQ. This CDR3 spans 13 amino acids. The CDR3 sequence is CASSVGDGNTIYF. The CDR3 DNA sequence: TGCGCCAGCAGCGTGGGAGATGGAAACACCATATATTTT.

V and J are TRBV7-2 and TRBJ2-5; 8 bases fit TRBD2. The CDR3 consists of 16 residues. Germline CDR1 SGHTA, CDR2 FQGNSA. The V segment lost 2 bases and the J segment 5 bases; nucleotides outside the gene matches: 10. The CDR3, as DNA: TGTGCCAGCAGCTTAATTCCCCTAGCGGGTGGGGAGACCCAGTACTTC. Its translation is CASSLIPLAGGETQYF.

CDR3 in amino acids: CAWKPDTYEQYF. The CDR3 DNA follows: TGTGCCTGGAAACCCGACACCTACGAGCAGTACTTC. The V and J genes are TRBV30 and TRBJ2-7; the D is unclear. This CDR3 spans 12 amino acids. V shed 4 bases and J shed 2 bases, with 9 bases lying between them. Germline loops: CDR1 GTSNPN, CDR2 SVGIG (reference sequence).

The chain has TRBV5-6 and TRBJ1-4, with D perhaps TRBD1 (5 bases). Germline V gene lookup returns CDR1 SGHDT and CDR2 YYEEEE. The CDR3 extends over 18 amino acids. The V gene lost 4 bases and the J gene lost 0 bases, with 19 bases spanning the gap. CDR3 sequence: CASSRRGLGLSTNEKLFF. For the CDR3, the DNA is TGTGCCAGCAGCAGAAGGGGATTGGGCCTATCAACTAATGAAAAACTGTTTTTT.

The chain links TRBV5-5 to TRBJ1-4, with a weak D call TRBD1 (6 bases). Trimming pared 3 bases from V and 6 bases from J, leaving 15 bases between. The CDR3 loop spans 15 amino acids. Germline CDR1 is SGHKS and CDR2 is YYEKEE (reference sequence). The CDR3 reads CASSSDPGVDEKLFF. The CDR3 region has the DNA TGTGCCAGCAGCTCCGACCCAGGGGTGGATGAAAAACTGTTTTTT.

The rearrangement links TRBV4-3 to TRBJ2-5; 7 bases align to TRBD1. The CDR3 is made up of 15 amino acids. V was pared by 4 bases and J by 2 bases, with 7 bases of the junction left unmatched. In germline, CDR1 is LGHNA, CDR2 YSLEER. The CDR3 region is CASSPRDRAQETQYF. In nucleotides, the CDR3 is TGCGCCAGCAGCCCCCGGGACAGAGCTCAAGAGACCCAGTACTTC.

The rearrangement uses TRBV7-8 and TRBJ2-6; no clear D. Germline V CDR1 and CDR2: SGHVS, FQNEAQ. V was cut by 1 base and J by 4 bases, with 5 bases left in between. CDR3 length: 14 amino acids. The CDR3 protein is CASSLGSGANVLTF. CDR3 in DNA: TGTGCCAGCAGCTTAGGTTCGGGGGCCAACGTCCTGACTTTC.

The chain has TRBV19 and TRBJ1-5; tentatively, D is TRBD1 (5 bases). CDR1 is LNHDA, CDR2 SQIVND, per germline (reference sequence). Trimming pared 9 bases from V and 4 bases from J, leaving 19 bases between. CDR3 length: 15 residues. Here the CDR3 DNA reads TGTGCCAGCGATCGGCAGGGTGATTGGAATCAGCCCCAGCATTTT. This translates into CASDRQGDWNQPQHF.

V gene TRBV4-2 combines with J gene TRBJ2-5; no clear D. Trimming took 1 base from V and 4 from J, leaving 10 bases between them. Germline lookup yields CDR1 LGHNA and CDR2 YNFKEQ. CDR3 length: 14 residues. CDR3 residues: CASSQVLQAETQYF. The CDR3 coding sequence is TGTGCCAGCAGCCAAGTTTTGCAGGCAGAGACCCAGTACTTC.